These 10 T cell receptor beta chains were sequenced from one sample in a study of cytomegalovirus exposure and HLA in healthy donors. Sequencing was performed with immunoSEQ multiplex PCR; in TCRdb, only in-frame clones are kept and a portion is missing. Here the sample spans 110,000 or so clones, roughly 86% being singletons. Sequencing was done on a sample of PBMCs. These receptors all come from a woman aged 18-29 years in good health and CMV-seronegative.

The chain recombines TRBV28 with TRBJ1-2; possibly TRBD1 for D (5 bases). This CDR3 is built from 13 residues. Germline CDR1 and CDR2: MDHEN and SYDVKM. Trimming left V 7 bases short and J 4 bases short, with 13 bases between. CDR3 sequence: CASTGEGLYGYTF. The CDR3, as DNA: TGTGCCAGCACGGGGGAGGGACTCTATGGCTACACCTTC.

This chain uses TRBV7-2 with TRBJ2-7; 9 nucleotides line up with TRBD2. The CDR3 consists of 16 residues. Trimming took 3 bases from V and 2 from J; bases not matched to a gene: 8. The V gene's germline CDR1 is SGHTA and CDR2 FQGNSA. Written as DNA, the CDR3 is TGTGCCAGCAGCTTGGGAAGCGGGAGGACCGCCTACGAGCAGTACTTC. This gives the protein CASSLGSGRTAYEQYF.

The V and J genes are TRBV27 and TRBJ1-5; the D gene is possibly TRBD1 (5 bases). The length of the CDR3 is 15 residues. Germline lookup yields CDR1 MNHEY and CDR2 SMNVEV (reference sequence). V lost 2 bases and J 4 bases, leaving 12 bases between the germline ends. The CDR3 DNA sequence: TGTGCCAGCAGTTTAATAGGGGCTTCGAATCAGCCCCAGCATTTT. Its translation is CASSLIGASNQPQHF.

The V and J genes are TRBV15 and TRBJ1-1; D remains ambiguous. The CDR3 is made up of 16 amino acids. CDR1 and CDR2 from the germline V gene are LNHNV and YYDKDF (reference sequence). V shed 0 bases and J shed 0 bases, with 11 bases lying between them. The CDR3 DNA is TGTGCCACCAGCAGAGACGTCCGATCGGTGAACACTGAAGCTTTCTTT. Protein: CATSRDVRSVNTEAFF.

This clone was seen a single time. The rearrangement joins TRBV6-1 to TRBJ1-1; a possible D gene is TRBD1 (5 bases). V lost 7 bases to trimming and J lost 5 bases, with 14 bases between them. The CDR3 contains 13 residues. Germline loops: CDR1 MNHNS, CDR2 SASEGT. The CDR3 DNA sequence: TGTGCCAGCATCCGCCCGGGGGAAACTGAAGCTTTCTTT. Its translation is CASIRPGETEAFF.

The table lists this clone with a count of one. V is TRBV4-1 and J is TRBJ2-4, with TRBD2 matching 14 bases. Germline V gives CDR1 MGHRA, CDR2 YSYEKL. After removal of 5 bases from V and 1 base from J, the junction contained 7 bases not matched to a gene. This CDR3 has 18 residues. CDR3 in amino acids: CASSLGLAGGWAKNIQYF. The DNA for the CDR3 is TGCGCCAGCAGCTTAGGACTAGCGGGGGGCTGGGCCAAAAACATTCAGTACTTC.

This chain uses TRBV27 with TRBJ2-1; the D is unclear. Germline V gives CDR1 MNHEY, CDR2 SMNVEV (reference sequence). V lost 2 bases and J lost 7, with 9 bases in between. The CDR3 spans 13 residues. In DNA, the CDR3 is TGTGCCAGCAGTTTACCTTGGCAAAATGAGCAGTTCTTC. It encodes CASSLPWQNEQFF.

This chain links TRBV7-2 with TRBJ1-3; no clear D. The CDR3 extends over 15 amino acids. Germline CDR1 is SGHTA and CDR2 is FQGNSA. The V gene lost 3 bases and the J gene lost 2 bases, with 11 bases spanning the gap. This chain's CDR3 is CASSFLTVAGNTIYF. The CDR3 nucleotides are TGTGCCAGCAGCTTCCTAACGGTCGCTGGAAACACCATATATTTT.

The rearrangement uses TRBV6-5 and TRBJ1-5; 8 bases are shared with TRBD1. Germline V gene sequence: CDR1 MNHEY, CDR2 SVGAGI. The V segment lost 0 bases and the J segment 6 bases; nucleotides outside the gene matches: 7. The CDR3 length is 16 residues. The CDR3 DNA reads as TGTGCCAGCAGTTACTCAGTTCAGGGGGCGGGTCAGCCCCAGCATTTT. It is translated as CASSYSVQGAGQPQHF.

This clone appeared once. The V and J genes are TRBV4-3 and TRBJ2-7; possibly TRBD1 for D (8 bases). Trimming pared 1 base from V and 2 bases from J, leaving 24 bases between. The CDR3 loop spans 19 amino acids. Germline values: CDR1 LGHNA, CDR2 YSLEER. In nucleotides, the CDR3 is TGCGCCAGCAGCCAAGCCTTTGGACAGGGAGGGAACTATCCCTACGAGCAGTACTTC. This translates into CASSQAFGQGGNYPYEQYF.